These 18 T cell receptor beta chains were all obtained from the same sample, sequenced in a study of metastatic and nonmetastatic thyroid tumors. TCRdb re-clonotyped the PCR reads through MiXCR. The sample contains roughly 70,000 clones, around 20% of which appear only once. All patients were treatment-naive before thyroid surgery. The specimen sequenced was blood. The source is a female donor with papillary thyroid cancer or a benign thyroid nodule (not recorded which). Some clones in this sample may be carry-over from other donors' samples.

In its sample, this clone was seen many times. The chain has TRBV11-3 and TRBJ2-3; weak D call: TRBD2 (6 bases). The CDR3 is 12 amino acids. V was clipped by 4 bases and J by 15 bases, with 17 bases between them. Germline V gene data show CDR1 as SGHNT and CDR2 as YENEEA. The DNA of the CDR3 is TGTGCCAGCAGCTGGGGGGAGAGGGCACAATATTTT. It encodes CASSWGERAQYF. Complete variable domain (other parts from reference TRBV11-3 and TRBJ2-3): EAGVVQSPRYKIIEKKQPVAFWCNPISGHNTLYWYLQNLGQGPELLIRYENEEAVDDSQLPKDRFSAERLKGVDSTLKIQPAELGDSAVYLCASSWGERAQYFGPGTRLTVL.

The CDR3 here is CASSLYRDQPQHF. CDR3 coding DNA: TGTGCCAGCAGTTTGTACAGGGATCAGCCCCAGCATTTT. This chain connects TRBV27 to TRBJ1-5; possibly TRBD1 for D (6 bases). This CDR3 contains 13 residues. The germline gives CDR1 MNHEY, CDR2 SMNVEV (reference sequence). V lost 3 bases and J lost 5, with 8 bases in between.

This clone was seen ten or more times. This chain links TRBV10-3 with TRBJ2-7, with unresolved D. The CDR3 contains 11 residues. CDR1 and CDR2 (germline): ENHRY, SYGVKD. Trimming stripped 6 bases from V and 7 bases from J, with 10 bases between. Here the CDR3 DNA reads TGTGCCATCAGCACAGACCCGGAGCAGTACTTC. It is translated as CAISTDPEQYF.

This clone has ten or more counts. The V gene is TRBV6-2 or TRBV6-3, the J gene TRBJ2-6; D remains ambiguous. Trimming cost V 2 bases and J 0 bases, with 5 bases left between them. This CDR3 is 15 amino acids long. CDR1 and CDR2 (germline): MNHEY, SVGEGT. CDR3 residues: CASSYDNSGANVLTF. The CDR3 DNA reads TGTGCCAGCAGTTACGACAACTCTGGGGCCAACGTCCTGACTTTC.

This clone has a count of ten or more. CDR3 bases: TGCAGTGCTAGAGCTAGCGGGAGGCCCAACACCGGGGAGCTGTTTTTT. Translated: CSARASGRPNTGELFF. The V gene is TRBV20-1, the J gene TRBJ2-2, with 11 nucleotides matching TRBD2. This CDR3 is built from 16 residues. Germline CDR1 DFQATT, CDR2 SNEGSKA (reference sequence). The junction had 3 bases not matched to a gene; V was cut back by 1 base and J by 2 bases.

This clone was picked up many times. The chain is built from TRBV7-2 and TRBJ2-3, with unresolved D. The CDR3 sequence is 12 residues long. The germline V gene has CDR1 SGHTA and CDR2 FQGNSA. V was trimmed by 5 bases and J by 10 bases, leaving 13 bases between them. The CDR3 loop reads CASSHYVASQYF. The CDR3 bases are TGTGCCAGCAGCCACTATGTGGCGTCGCAGTATTTT.

This clone appeared many times. The genes are TRBV12-3 or TRBV12-4 and TRBJ2-7; unclear D gene. This CDR3 has 13 amino acids. Deletions cut 6 bases from V and 4 bases from J, with 13 bases between. The CDR3 protein is CASSFGRTYEQYF. CDR3 DNA sequence: TGTGCCAGCAGCTTCGGACGGACGTACGAGCAGTACTTC.

This clone was picked up many times. V gene TRBV2 combines with J gene TRBJ2-5, with unresolved D. The CDR3 covers 10 residues. V was clipped by 4 bases and J by 7 bases, with 4 bases between them. Germline V gene lookup returns CDR1 SNHLY and CDR2 FYNNEI. DNA of the CDR3: TGTGCCAGCAGTGCGCGGACCCAGTACTTC. Translating gives CASSARTQYF.

This clone is medium-sized (0.01 to 0.1%) in the sample. V gene TRBV5-1 combines with J gene TRBJ1-2; weak D call: TRBD1 (5 bases). Germline CDR1 SGHRS, CDR2 YFSETQ. CDR3 length: 15 residues. The ends were cut back, 4 bases at V and 5 bases at J, with 18 bases in the middle. The CDR3 region is CASSPGLAWGYGYTF. CDR3 bases: TGCGCCAGCAGCCCGGGACTGGCCTGGGGGTATGGCTACACCTTC.

This clone was counted many times. Being one base from a much bigger clone, this may be a read error. The rearrangement links TRBV20-1 to TRBJ2-2; D gene uncertain. CDR1 and CDR2 (germline): DFQATT, SNEGSKA (reference sequence). Trimming left V 3 bases short and J 6 bases short, with 8 bases between. This CDR3 is 12 amino acids long. CDR3 in DNA: TGCAGTGCTAGGTCGCAGCCCGGGGAGCTGTTTTTT. Its translation: CSARSQPGELFF.

The chain combines TRBV4-2 with TRBJ2-7; 10 nucleotides match TRBD1. V shed 0 bases, J shed 6 bases, and the junction held 5 bases outside the gene matches. Per germline, CDR1 LGHNA and CDR2 YNFKEQ. The CDR3 is made up of 15 amino acids. The CDR3 reads CASSQEGTGAGEQYF. CDR3 nucleotides: TGTGCCAGCAGCCAAGAGGGGACAGGGGCCGGCGAGCAGTACTTC.

At least ten counts were recorded for this clone. V is TRBV11-2 and J is TRBJ2-3; unclear D gene. The CDR3 runs to 16 residues. Germline-derived CDR1 and CDR2 are SGHAT and FQNNGV. Deletions cut 7 bases from V and 2 bases from J, with 19 bases between. The CDR3 loop reads CASNLELRNPTDTQYF. The CDR3 bases are TGTGCCAGCAACCTCGAACTCCGAAACCCCACAGATACGCAGTATTTT. Based on the CDR3 plus reference TRBV11-2 and TRBJ2-3, the full variable domain is EAGVAQSPRYKIIEKRQSVAFWCNPISGHATLYWYQQILGQGPKLLIQFQNNGVVDDSQLPKDRFSAERLKGVDSTLKIQPAKLEDSAVYLCASNLELRNPTDTQYFGPGTRLTVL.

The CDR3 is CASSPFPGATNEKLFF. The CDR3 nucleotides are TGTGCCAGCAGTCCCTTTCCCGGGGCTACTAATGAAAAACTGTTTTTT. The V gene is TRBV28, the J gene TRBJ1-4, with D tentatively TRBD1 (5 bases). The V end lost 5 bases, the J end lost 2 bases, and 15 bases lay between the germline ends. CDR1 is MDHEN, CDR2 SYDVKM, per germline. The CDR3 is 16 residues long.

The chain employs TRBV9 and TRBJ2-3, with 10 bases matching TRBD1. The ends lost 0 bases at V and 4 bases at J; junction bases unmatched: 2. Germline loops: CDR1 SGDLS, CDR2 YYNGEE. The CDR3 is 15 amino acids. DNA for the CDR3: TGTGCCAGCAGCGTAGAGGGACAGGGGCCAGATACGCAGTATTTT. It is translated as CASSVEGQGPDTQYF.

This chain joins TRBV19 and TRBJ2-2; D is possibly TRBD1 or TRBD2 (6 bases each). Germline assignment: CDR1 LNHDA and CDR2 SQIVND (reference sequence). The CDR3 has 15 residues. Trimming shortened V by 8 bases and J by 5 bases, and 18 bases separated the two germline ends. The CDR3 nucleotides are TGTGCCAGTCAGTGGGGGGCTCAGGGGACCGGGGAGCTGTTTTTT. As protein: CASQWGAQGTGELFF.

This clone was recorded many times. The chain recombines TRBV29-1 with TRBJ2-1; 7 bases map to TRBD1. With V trimmed by 4 bases and J by 2 bases, 5 bases remained unmatched. Germline CDR1 SQVTM, CDR2 ANQGSEA. CDR3 size: 14 residues. The CDR3 bases are TGCAGCGTTGTACGACAGGGAGCCTACAATGAGCAGTTCTTC. This encodes CSVVRQGAYNEQFF.

This clone was detected a few times. The chain couples TRBV11-2 to TRBJ1-6; D is undetermined. This CDR3 region has 13 residues. V lost 3 bases to trimming and J lost 7 bases, with 7 bases between them. The germline CDR1 and CDR2 sequences are SGHAT and FQNNGV. CDR3 coding DNA: TGTGCCAGCAGCTTGGGGAAAAATTCACCCCTCCACTTT. Residues: CASSLGKNSPLHF.

This clone was detected ten times or more. The identical CDR3 is also encoded by other nucleotide sequences in the sample. In nucleotides, the CDR3 is TGTGCCACCAGCAGAGAAGGGACAGGGAGTGGAGAGACCCAGTACTTC. Protein product: CATSREGTGSGETQYF. The V gene is TRBV15, the J gene TRBJ2-5; 9 bases map to TRBD1. The trim removed 0 bases at V and 4 bases at J, leaving 6 bases unmatched. This CDR3 region has 16 residues. CDR1 LNHNV and CDR2 YYDKDF come from the germline V gene (reference sequence).